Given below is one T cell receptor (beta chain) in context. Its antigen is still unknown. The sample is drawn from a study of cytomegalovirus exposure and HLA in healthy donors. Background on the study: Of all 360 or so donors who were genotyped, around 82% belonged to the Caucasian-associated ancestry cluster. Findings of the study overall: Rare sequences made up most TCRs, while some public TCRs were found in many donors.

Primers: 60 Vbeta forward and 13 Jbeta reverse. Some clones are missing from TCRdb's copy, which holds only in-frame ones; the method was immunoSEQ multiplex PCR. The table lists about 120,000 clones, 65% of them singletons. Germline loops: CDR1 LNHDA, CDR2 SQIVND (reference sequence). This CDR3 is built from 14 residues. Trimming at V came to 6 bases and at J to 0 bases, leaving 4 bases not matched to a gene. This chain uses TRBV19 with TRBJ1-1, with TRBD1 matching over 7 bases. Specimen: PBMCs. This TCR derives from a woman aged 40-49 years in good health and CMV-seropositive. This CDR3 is CASRSTGLNTEAFF. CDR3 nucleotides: TGTGCCAGTAGGTCGACAGGGCTGAACACTGAAGCTTTCTTT.